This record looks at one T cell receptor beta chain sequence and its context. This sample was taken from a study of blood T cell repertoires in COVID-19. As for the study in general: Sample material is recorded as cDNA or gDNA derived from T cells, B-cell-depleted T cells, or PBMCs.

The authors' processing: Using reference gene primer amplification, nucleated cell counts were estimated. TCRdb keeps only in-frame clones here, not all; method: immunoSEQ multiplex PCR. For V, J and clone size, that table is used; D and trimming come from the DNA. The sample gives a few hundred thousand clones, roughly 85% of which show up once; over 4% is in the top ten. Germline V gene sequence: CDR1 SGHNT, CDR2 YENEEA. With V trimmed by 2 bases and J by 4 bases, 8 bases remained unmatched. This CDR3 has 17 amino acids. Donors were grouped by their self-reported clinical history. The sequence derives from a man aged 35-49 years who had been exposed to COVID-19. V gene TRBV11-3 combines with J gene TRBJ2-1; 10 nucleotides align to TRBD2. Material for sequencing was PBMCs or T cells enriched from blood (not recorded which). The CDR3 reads CASSLWGASGRYNEQFF. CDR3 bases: TGTGCCAGCAGCTTATGGGGGGCTAGCGGGAGATACAATGAGCAGTTCTTC.